This TCR beta chain was captured in a study of blood T cell repertoires in COVID-19. This clone was recorded many times. The assay was immunoSEQ multiplex PCR, and TCRdb's table has in-frame clones only and misses some. The data show roughly 190,000 clones, more than 75% seen once. The CDR3 length is 15 residues. Per germline, CDR1 SGHTS and CDR2 YDEGEE. Trimming cost V 4 bases and J 0 bases, with 10 bases left between them. The rearrangement uses TRBV5-8 and TRBJ1-4; D is unresolved. What was sequenced was peripheral blood. This receptor was taken from a human donor in a cohort sampled during active COVID-19. CDR3 sequence (DNA): TGTGCCAGCAGCCCTCAGGTTGCAACTAATGAAAAACTGTTTTTT. As protein: CASSPQVATNEKLFF.